This T cell receptor (beta chain) was captured in a study of blood T cell repertoires in COVID-19. Study-wide context: T cells, B-cell-depleted T cells, or PBMCs provided the cDNA or gDNA that served as material.

CDR1 is SGDLS, CDR2 YYNGEE, per germline. The junction had 6 bases not matched to a gene; V was cut back by 4 bases and J by 12 bases. The CDR3 loop spans 11 amino acids. Assay: immunoSEQ multiplex PCR; the TCRdb copy retains only in-frame clones and omits some. This sample has about 260,000 clones, with 86% found just once. The origin of this receptor is a man aged 25 to 40 with active or convalescent COVID-19. Sequencing was carried out using peripheral blood. This chain connects TRBV9 to TRBJ1-2, with TRBD1 identical over 7 bases. CDR3: CASSPGQPHTF. The CDR3 nucleotides read TGTGCCAGCAGCCCGGGACAGCCGCACACCTTC.